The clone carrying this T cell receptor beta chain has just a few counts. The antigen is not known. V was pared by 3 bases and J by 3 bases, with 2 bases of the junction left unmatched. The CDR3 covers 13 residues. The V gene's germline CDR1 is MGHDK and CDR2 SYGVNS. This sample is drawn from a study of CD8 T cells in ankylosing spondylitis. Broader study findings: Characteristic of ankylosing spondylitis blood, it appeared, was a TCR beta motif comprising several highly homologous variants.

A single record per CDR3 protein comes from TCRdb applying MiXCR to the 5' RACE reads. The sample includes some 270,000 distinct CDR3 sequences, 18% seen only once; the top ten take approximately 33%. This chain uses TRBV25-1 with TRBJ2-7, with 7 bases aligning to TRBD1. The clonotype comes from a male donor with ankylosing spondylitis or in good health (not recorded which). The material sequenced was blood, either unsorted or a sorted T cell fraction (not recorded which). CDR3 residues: CASSDRGNYEQYF. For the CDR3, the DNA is TGTGCCAGCAGTGACAGGGGGAACTACGAGCAGTACTTC.